A single sample gave rise to the 2 T cell receptor beta chains below, sequenced in a study of PD-1 blockade in classical Hodgkin lymphoma. Relapses following autologous stem cell transplantation were seen in all patients, with brentuximab vedotin exposure varying. Sequencing was performed with immunoSEQ multiplex PCR; in TCRdb, only in-frame clones are kept and a portion is missing. The profile shows roughly 14,000 clones, about 86% of them singletons. The material was peripheral blood mononuclear cells (PBMCs), obtained at baseline. The receptors were gathered from a human donor with classical Hodgkin lymphoma.

V gene TRBV5-5 combines with J gene TRBJ1-2; D gene ambiguous. This CDR3 comprises 14 residues. The V end was cut by 4 bases, the J end by 6 bases, with 16 bases between. The germline CDR1 and CDR2 sequences are SGHKS and YYEKEE (reference sequence). The CDR3 DNA is TGTGCCAGCAGCGCCACGACCTCTAGGGATGGCTACACCTTC. Its translation is CASSATTSRDGYTF.

The rearrangement links TRBV18 to TRBJ2-1; perhaps TRBD1 as D (5 bases). Trimming cost V 2 bases and J 6 bases, with 14 bases left between them. Germline CDR1 reads KGHSH; CDR2 reads LQKENI. The CDR3 length is 15 residues. CDR3 residues: CASSPTGLTINEQFF. CDR3 nucleotide sequence: TGTGCCAGCTCACCAACAGGTCTAACCATCAATGAGCAGTTCTTC.